This TCR beta chain is drawn from a study of breast tumors, draining lymph nodes, adjacent tissues. Study-level findings and limits: Luminal-like breast cancer showed significantly greater tumor-nontumor repertoire similarity than basal-like breast cancer did. Tumor repertoires ranked between lymph nodes and nontumor tissue in diversity, with V and J gene preferences.

Samples came from axillary lymph nodes draining the breast cancer. The V end was cut by 0 bases, the J end by 10 bases, with 17 bases between. Germline CDR1 reads SGHRS; CDR2 reads YFSETQ. This CDR3 contains 16 residues. Comment on this clonotype: Antigen unknown.

TCRdb reanalysed the multiplex PCR reads using MiXCR and keeps one entry per CDR3 protein. The sample has 250,000 or so distinct CDR3 sequences; more than 30% are singletons. Sequenced input: axillary lymph node tissue. This rearrangement joins TRBV5-1 to TRBJ1-6; TRBD1 is a possible D gene (5 bases). The TCR was taken from a female donor with breast cancer. Some clones in this sample may be carry-over from other donors' samples. The CDR3 DNA reads as TGCGCCAGCAGCTTGGTGGGGGGTAACTTAGGGTCACCCCTCCACTTT. Its translation: CASSLVGGNLGSPLHF.